These T cell receptor beta chains were read from a single sample in a study of shared clonotypes between healthy human individuals. Only in-frame clones appear in the TCRdb table, and some are missing; sequencing was by immunoSEQ multiplex PCR. Among about 2.2 million clones, about 93% were seen once, and the ten largest hold about 1.8%. Sample: naive CD8+ T cells from PBMCs. The receptors shown here come from a young man in good health. Some clones in this sample may be carry-over from other donors' samples. Each CDR3 is given with its conserved first and last residue. D genes are given only for firm matches. Clone size, where shown, is once, few, many, or a class for clones that have expanded.

J | size | D | V | DNA | CDR3
TRBJ1-1 | . | . | TRBV5-1 | TGCGCCAGCAGCTTGGCGGGGGACACAGGACACACTGAAGCTTTCTTT | CASSLAGDTGHTEAFF
TRBJ2-5 | . | TRBD2 | TRBV7-2 | TGTGCCAGCAGCTTACGGGAGGAGGCTCGGGAGACCCAGTACTTC | CASSLREEARETQYF
TRBJ1-2 | . | TRBD1 | TRBV27 | TGTGCCAGCAGACCCCCGGACAGGGGCCACTATGGCTACACCTTC | CASRPPDRGHYGYTF
TRBJ1-2 | . | . | TRBV9 | TGTGCCAGCAGCGTAGGGGCAGGGCCCCCTAACTATGGCTACACCTTC | CASSVGAGPPNYGYTF
TRBJ2-7 | . | . | TRBV7-6 | TGTGCCAGCAGCTCCCTTGCATTAACCTACGAGCAGTACTTC | CASSSLALTYEQYF
TRBJ2-7 | . | . | TRBV5-4 | TGTGCCAGCAGCTCGGAGGTCAGTTCGTACGAGCAGTACTTC | CASSSEVSSYEQYF
TRBJ2-1 | . | TRBD2 | TRBV18 | TGTGCCAGCTCACCCCCCAGGCTAGCGGGACTTAAATACAATGAGCAGTTCTTC | CASSPPRLAGLKYNEQFF
TRBJ2-2 | . | . | TRBV7-9 | TGTGCCAGCACCGCGGTCTCGAACACCGGGGAGCTGTTTTTT | CASTAVSNTGELFF
TRBJ2-7 | . | TRBD2 | TRBV4-3 | TGCGCCAGCAGCCAAGATTCGGGACTAGCGGTGGGGGAGCAGTACTTC | CASSQDSGLAVGEQYF
TRBJ1-2 | . | TRBD1 | TRBV30 | TGTGCCTGGAGGGGAGAGGGACAGGGGGCGGATGGCTACACCTTC | CAWRGEGQGADGYTF
TRBJ2-3 | . | TRBD2 | TRBV13 | TGTGCCAGCCGTAGCGGGGGGGCGAGCACAGATACGCAGTATTTT | CASRSGGASTDTQYF
TRBJ1-1 | . | . | TRBV11-2 | TGTGCCAGCAGCTTAGATTTACGGACAGAGGGGACTGAAGCTTTCTTT | CASSLDLRTEGTEAFF
TRBJ1-1 | . | . | TRBV7-6 | TGTGCCAGCAGCTTATCGATGAACACTGAAGCTTTCTTT | CASSLSMNTEAFF
TRBJ1-6 | . | . | TRBV28 | TGTGCCAGCAGTTTGAATTTTTCACCCCTCCACTTT | CASSLNFSPLHF
TRBJ2-7 | . | . | TRBV7-9 | TGTGCCAGCAGCCCAGCGGCGGAGGAGGGCTACGAGCAGTACTTC | CASSPAAEEGYEQYF
TRBJ2-1 | . | TRBD2 | TRBV25-1 | TGTGCCAGCAGTGAATGGGCTAGCGGGATACACTCCTACAATGAGCAGTTCTTC | CASSEWASGIHSYNEQFF
TRBJ2-3 | once | . | TRBV20-1 | TGCAGTGCTGCCCTAAATACGCAGTATTTT | CSAALNTQYF
TRBJ2-7 | . | TRBD1 | TRBV10-3 | TGTGCCATCAGTGATTACGGACAGGGAAGCCCCTACGAGCAGTACTTC | CAISDYGQGSPYEQYF
TRBJ2-5 | once | . | TRBV19 | TGTGCCAGTAGTCTGCCAGGCGTTCAAGAGACCCAGTACTTC | CASSLPGVQETQYF
TRBJ2-7 | . | TRBD2 | TRBV7-9 | TGTGCCAGCAGCCCCCGACTAGCGCGAGACTACGAGCAGTACTTC | CASSPRLARDYEQYF
TRBJ1-1 | . | TRBD1 | TRBV19 | TGTGCCAGTAGTATGAGTATTTTGGGACAGGCCTTCACTGAAGCTTTCTTT | CASSMSILGQAFTEAFF
TRBJ1-4 | . | . | TRBV5-4 | TGTGCCAGCAGCGACCGGAGAAGAGAAAAACTGTTTTTT | CASSDRRREKLFF
TRBJ2-7 | . | . | TRBV25-1 | TGTGCCAGCAGTGACTACAACTACGAGCAGTACTTC | CASSDYNYEQYF
TRBJ2-7 | . | . | TRBV13 | TGTGCCAGCAGCTTAGAAAATTCGGGGGGCGACGAGCAGTACTTC | CASSLENSGGDEQYF
TRBJ2-2 | . | . | TRBV6-5 | TGTGCCAGCAGTTATCAGGTAGCTTCCACCGGGGAGCTGTTTTTT | CASSYQVASTGELFF
TRBJ2-3 | . | TRBD1 | TRBV5-1 | TGCGCCAGCAGCTTGGTACTGCCTCCGGGACAGAGGAAATTAACAGATACGCAGTATTTT | CASSLVLPPGQRKLTDTQYF
TRBJ2-3 | . | TRBD1 | TRBV15 | TGTGCCACCAGCGCGCACAGGGGGGATACGCAGTATTTT | CATSAHRGDTQYF
TRBJ2-7 | . | . | TRBV9 | TGTGCCAGCAGCGCCGGGCCCAACTATCAGTACGAGCAGTACTTC | CASSAGPNYQYEQYF
TRBJ2-1 | . | TRBD2 | TRBV7-3 | TGTGCCAGCAGCCTCCCGGGACTAGATCATGAGCAGTTCTTC | CASSLPGLDHEQFF
TRBJ1-2 | . | TRBD1 | TRBV9 | TGTGCCAGCAGTGAGGGGACAGGGACAATTTTCTATGGCTACACCTTC | CASSEGTGTIFYGYTF
TRBJ1-5 | . | . | TRBV30 | TGTGCCTGTTCTTTAGGGGTAATCCAGCCCCAGCATTTT | CACSLGVIQPQHF
TRBJ2-7 | . | . | TRBV20-1 | TGCAGTGCCCACGGCGGCTACGAGCAGTACTTC | CSAHGGYEQYF
TRBJ1-2 | . | TRBD1 | TRBV10-3 | TGTGCCATCACCGGGACAGGGACTAACTATGGCTACACCTTC | CAITGTGTNYGYTF
TRBJ2-3 | . | . | TRBV27 | TGTGCCAGCATGAGACAACTAGTCTCTAGCACAGATACGCAGTATTTT | CASMRQLVSSTDTQYF
TRBJ2-7 | . | . | TRBV27 | TGTGCCAGCAGTCCGTCTCTGGGGGAGAGGACCACCGAGCAGTACTTC | CASSPSLGERTTEQYF
TRBJ1-1 | . | . | TRBV28 | TGTGCCAGCGTTAGATTCATGGCCTCACTAAGGAACACTGAAGCTTTCTTT | CASVRFMASLRNTEAFF
TRBJ2-3 | . | TRBD1 | TRBV5-1 | TGCGCCAGCAGCTTGACAGGGGTCGCAGATACGCAGTATTTT | CASSLTGVADTQYF
TRBJ2-3 | . | . | TRBV28 | TGTGCCAGCAGTTTATACAGGGCGGATACGCAGTATTTT | CASSLYRADTQYF
TRBJ1-3 | . | . | TRBV5-1 | TGCGCCAGCAGCTTGAGGAGTGCATACTCTGGAAACACCATATATTTT | CASSLRSAYSGNTIYF
TRBJ2-7 | once | . | TRBV7-2 | TGTGCCAGCAGCTTAGCTACCGGGACGGAGACCTCCGTCGAGCAGTACTTC | CASSLATGTETSVEQYF
TRBJ2-3 | . | TRBD2 | TRBV7-6 | TGTGCCAGCAGCGGACTAGCGGGAGTGGGAGATACGCAGTATTTT | CASSGLAGVGDTQYF
TRBJ2-1 | . | . | TRBV30 | TGTGCCTGGAGGGGTCGGAGCTCCTACAATGAGCAGTTCTTC | CAWRGRSSYNEQFF
TRBJ2-5 | . | . | TRBV7-9 | TGTGCCAGCAGCTTAGCTGCGTTGTGGACCCAGTACTTC | CASSLAALWTQYF
TRBJ2-3 | once | TRBD1 | TRBV15 | TGTGCCACCAGCAGAGATCTGGGACAGGGTGTAGATACGCAGTATTTT | CATSRDLGQGVDTQYF
TRBJ2-7 | . | . | TRBV9 | TGTGCCAGCAGCCCATCCGGGACACTCTCCTACGAGCAGTACTTC | CASSPSGTLSYEQYF